This record looks at one T cell receptor (beta chain) sequence and its context. Its specificity is not known. The data were taken from a study of T-cell memory formation after mild COVID-19. Study summary: Clusters of TCRs were largely donor specific.

Study conclusions and caveats: Contracting CD4+ clones were located mainly in CM and EM, and CD8+ clones in EMRA.

One entry per CDR3 protein results from TCRdb running MiXCR on the 5' RACE reads. The table records some 270,000 distinct CDR3 sequences, approximately 15% of them present only once. Germline CDR1 and CDR2: LNHDA and SQIVND (reference sequence). The CDR3 spans 17 residues. V shed 2 bases and J shed 0 bases, with 14 bases lying between them. Input material: PBMCs or a T cell subset sorted from them (not recorded which). V and J are TRBV19 and TRBJ1-5; D not certain. This sequence originates from an adult woman who had mild COVID-19 (a few samples of this study predate the infection). Cell type and time point are not known. Here the CDR3 reads CASSITTRAYSNQPQHF. The CDR3 DNA reads TGTGCCAGTAGTATAACCACCCGGGCTTATAGCAATCAGCCCCAGCATTTT.